Included here is one T cell receptor (beta chain) sequence, with context. Its antigen is undetermined. Trimming took 5 bases from V and 4 from J, leaving 14 bases between them. This CDR3 spans 14 amino acids. Germline assignment: CDR1 MNHEY and CDR2 SMNVEV (reference sequence). PCR employed 60 Vbeta and 13 Jbeta primers. The table came from immunoSEQ multiplex PCR; TCRdb's copy has only in-frame clones and leaves some out. The table includes 130,000 or so clones, roughly 79% detected once. The data originate from a study of cytomegalovirus exposure and HLA in healthy donors. Study-wide points: V- and J-gene trimming in TCR beta was tied to a missense DCLRE1C variant by an analysis performed later.

The chain joins TRBV27 to TRBJ1-1, with D possibly matching TRBD1 (5 bases). Sequences were obtained from PBMCs. The sequence was collected from a woman aged 40 to 55 in good health and CMV-seronegative. CDR3 amino acids: CASSLDGGGTEAFF. CDR3 DNA sequence: TGTGCCAGCAGTCTCGACGGGGGGGGCACTGAAGCTTTCTTT.